The rows below give T cell receptor beta chains drawn from one sample of a study of siplizumab effects on memory and regulatory T cells. The protocol was immunoSEQ multiplex PCR, while the TCRdb copy is restricted to in-frame clones and leaves out a portion. The data hold 40,000 to 45,000 clones, with roughly 90% observed a single time. The sample taken for sequencing was naive CD4+ T cells sorted from blood. These TCRs come from a human donor in good health. Both conserved end residues are part of each CDR3. The D gene is left open where the match is weak. Rows give clone size only sometimes, using once, few, many, or a class for an expanded clone.

d_gene	abundance	v_gene	j_gene	CDR3aa	CDR3nt
TRBD2	NA	TRBV19	TRBJ2-1	CASSQAGLGNDEQFF	TGTGCCAGTAGTCAAGCGGGACTTGGTAACGATGAGCAGTTCTTC
TRBD1	NA	TRBV18	TRBJ2-7	CASSGLRDRYSYEQYF	TGTGCCAGCTCAGGACTCCGGGACAGATATTCCTACGAGCAGTACTTC
NA	NA	TRBV4-1	TRBJ1-2	CASSHGVAKDSPGNGYTF	TGCGCCAGCAGCCATGGTGTCGCAAAGGACAGCCCGGGGAATGGCTACACCTTC
NA	NA	TRBV11-2	TRBJ2-7	CASSPLRRAYEQYF	TGTGCCAGCAGCCCACTCCGGCGTGCCTACGAGCAGTACTTC
NA	NA	TRBV4-1	TRBJ1-1	CASSHGGLVRNTEAFF	TGCGCCAGCAGCCATGGAGGGCTGGTTAGGAACACTGAAGCTTTCTTT
NA	NA	TRBV9	TRBJ1-4	CASSVGALGKLFF	TGTGCCAGCAGCGTAGGGGCACTGGGGAAACTGTTTTTT
NA	NA	TRBV18	TRBJ1-3	CASSPWGASGNTIYF	TGTGCCAGCTCACCATGGGGGGCCTCTGGAAACACCATATATTTT
TRBD1	NA	TRBV6-6	TRBJ2-3	CASSHRATGGTDTQYF	TGTGCCAGCAGCCACCGGGCTACAGGGGGCACAGATACGCAGTATTTT
NA	NA	TRBV7-9	TRBJ2-4	CASSPGGQEAIQYF	TGTGCCAGCAGCCCTGGGGGGCAGGAGGCCATTCAGTACTTC
NA	NA	TRBV6-1	TRBJ1-3	CAIWTTFSGNTIYF	TGTGCCATCTGGACGACCTTCTCTGGAAACACCATATATTTT
NA	NA	TRBV7-7	TRBJ2-7	CASSPSRGQYF	TGTGCTAGCAGCCCGAGCCGCGGGCAGTACTTC
NA	NA	TRBV7-9	TRBJ1-1	CASSLNGQFTEAFF	TGTGCCAGCAGCTTAAATGGACAGTTCACTGAAGCTTTCTTT
NA	NA	TRBV6-5	TRBJ1-6	CASTLPGRNSPLHF	TGTGCCAGCACCCTACCCGGGAGAAATTCACCCCTCCACTTT
TRBD2	NA	TRBV18	TRBJ2-1	CASSPSSGRANEQFF	TGTGCCAGCTCACCATCTAGCGGGAGGGCCAATGAGCAGTTCTTC
TRBD1	once	TRBV5-6	TRBJ2-5	CASSNTGGTIGAETQYF	TGTGCCAGCAGTAACACAGGGGGAACGATTGGGGCAGAGACCCAGTACTTC
NA	NA	TRBV7-9	TRBJ2-5	CASSAKGGAETQYF	TGTGCCAGCAGCGCAAAAGGGGGAGCTGAGACCCAGTACTTC
NA	NA	TRBV18	TRBJ1-1	CASSPPAGMNTEAFF	TGTGCCAGCTCACCACCGGCGGGAATGAACACTGAAGCTTTCTTT
NA	NA	TRBV18	TRBJ1-3	CASSPRADRSGNTIYF	TGTGCCAGCTCACCACGGGCGGACAGATCTGGAAACACCATATATTTT
NA	NA	TRBV7-2	TRBJ2-1	CASSPGSLSSEQFF	TGTGCCAGCAGCCCGGGGAGTCTTAGCAGTGAGCAGTTCTTC
NA	NA	TRBV6-5	TRBJ2-3	CASSPRTWLSDTQYF	TGTGCCAGCAGTCCCCGGACCTGGTTGTCAGATACGCAGTATTTT
NA	NA	TRBV9	TRBJ1-3	CASSVVGRSSGNTIYF	TGTGCCAGCAGCGTAGTGGGGCGCAGCTCTGGAAACACCATATATTTT
TRBD1	NA	TRBV5-1	TRBJ2-1	CASRPGQGADEQFF	TGCGCCAGCAGACCGGGACAGGGGGCAGATGAGCAGTTCTTC
TRBD1	once	TRBV5-4	TRBJ2-1	CASSEGQGTYNEQFF	TGTGCCAGCAGCGAGGGACAGGGAACCTACAATGAGCAGTTCTTC
NA	NA	TRBV30	TRBJ1-2	CAAGTVNYGYTF	TGTGCCGCCGGGACTGTTAACTATGGCTACACCTTC
NA	NA	TRBV5-1	TRBJ1-4	CASSSRSGTNEKLFF	TGCGCCAGCAGCTCCCGATCGGGAACTAATGAAAAACTGTTTTTT
TRBD2	NA	TRBV7-6	TRBJ2-5	CASSLVGRTSGMETQYF	TGTGCCAGCAGCTTAGTAGGGCGGACTAGCGGGATGGAGACCCAGTACTTC
NA	NA	TRBV18	TRBJ2-7	CASSWGYEQYF	TGTGCCAGCTCGTGGGGGTACGAGCAGTACTTC
NA	NA	TRBV5-1	TRBJ2-1	CASSLALGITDEQFF	TGCGCCAGCAGCTTGGCCCTCGGGATAACGGATGAGCAGTTCTTC
TRBD1	once	TRBV7-3	TRBJ2-6	CASSLGQGSGANVLTF	TGTGCCAGCAGCTTAGGACAGGGATCTGGGGCCAACGTCCTGACTTTC
TRBD1	NA	TRBV7-8	TRBJ1-2	CASSPRWDRGGYTF	TGTGCCAGCAGCCCCCGGTGGGACAGGGGTGGCTACACCTTC
TRBD1	NA	TRBV27	TRBJ2-3	CASSSRGRRTDTQYF	TGTGCCAGCAGTTCCAGGGGGCGCAGGACAGATACGCAGTATTTT
NA	NA	TRBV30	TRBJ2-7	CAWSIQGEQYF	TGTGCCTGGAGTATACAGGGCGAGCAGTACTTC
NA	NA	TRBV4-1	TRBJ2-1	CASSPLGLAKNEQFF	TGCGCCAGCAGCCCCCTGGGGCTAGCGAAAAATGAGCAGTTCTTC
NA	once	TRBV18	TRBJ1-2	CASSRDASYGYTF	TGTGCCAGCTCACGGGACGCAAGCTATGGCTACACCTTC
NA	NA	TRBV12-5	TRBJ1-1	CASGTEMNTEAFF	TGTGCTAGTGGTACCGAGATGAACACTGAAGCCTTCTTT
NA	NA	TRBV6-1	TRBJ2-7	CASSIQEGYSYEQYF	TGTGCCAGCAGTATACAGGAGGGCTACTCCTACGAGCAGTACTTC
TRBD2	NA	TRBV9	TRBJ2-2	CASSVYSSGSPGELFF	TGTGCCAGCAGCGTATACTCTAGCGGGAGCCCCGGGGAGCTGTTTTTT
NA	NA	TRBV2	TRBJ1-2	CASSEQDFYGYTF	TGTGCCAGCAGTGAGCAGGACTTCTATGGCTACACCTTC
NA	once	TRBV6-5	TRBJ1-2	CASSQGDGYTF	TGTGCCAGTTCACAGGGTGATGGCTACACCTTC
NA	NA	TRBV19	TRBJ1-1	CASSITMASTYAFF	TGTGCCAGTAGTATTACTATGGCGTCTACTTATGCTTTCTTT
TRBD1	NA	TRBV29-1	TRBJ1-1	CSVLRTGNTEAFF	TGCAGCGTTCTCCGGACAGGGAACACTGAAGCTTTCTTT
TRBD1	NA	TRBV15	TRBJ2-7	CATSRDRVSYEQYF	TGTGCCACCAGCAGGGACAGGGTTTCCTACGAGCAGTACTTC
TRBD1	NA	TRBV6-5	TRBJ2-7	CASSPAGTASYEQYF	TGTGCCAGCAGTCCCGCCGGGACAGCGTCCTACGAGCAGTACTTC
TRBD2	NA	TRBV5-1	TRBJ2-1	CASSLGVPLADNEQFF	TGCGCCAGCAGCTTAGGGGTTCCACTAGCGGACAATGAGCAGTTCTTC
NA	NA	TRBV27	TRBJ2-7	CASRGGGPYEQYF	TGTGCCAGCAGGGGAGGGGGACCTTACGAGCAGTACTTC
NA	NA	TRBV2	TRBJ2-7	CATGEDIQIDEQYF	TGTGCCACGGGCGAGGATATACAAATCGACGAGCAGTACTTC
NA	NA	TRBV2	TRBJ1-4	CASTSRGTNEKLFF	TGTGCCAGCACGTCCCGGGGAACTAATGAAAAACTGTTTTTT
TRBD2	once	TRBV11-2	TRBJ2-1	CASSPWVGLAGDRGQFF	TGTGCCAGCAGCCCCTGGGTAGGGCTAGCGGGGGACCGCGGGCAGTTCTTC
NA	NA	TRBV6-5	TRBJ2-7	CASSYLGRAEQYF	TGTGCCAGCAGTTACCTCGGCAGGGCGGAGCAGTACTTC
NA	NA	TRBV4-1	TRBJ2-3	CASSQDLDTQYF	TGCGCCAGCAGCCAAGATCTCGATACGCAGTATTTT
NA	NA	TRBV5-6	TRBJ1-2	CASSLTPSAGYTF	TGTGCCAGCAGCTTGACTCCGTCGGCTGGCTACACCTTC
NA	NA	TRBV30	TRBJ1-4	CAWSVFPGATNEKLFF	TGTGCCTGGAGTGTTTTCCCGGGTGCAACTAATGAAAAACTGTTTTTT
NA	few	TRBV6-5	TRBJ2-7	CASSGGTYEQYF	TGTGCCAGCAGCGGCGGAACCTACGAGCAGTACTTC
NA	few	TRBV4-1	TRBJ1-1	CASSQDRRQQEAFF	TGCGCCAGCAGCCAAGATCGGCGACAGCAAGAAGCTTTCTTT
NA	NA	TRBV7-8	TRBJ1-4	CASSRLMGTEGPKTNEKLFF	TGTGCCAGCAGCAGGTTGATGGGAACCGAAGGCCCCAAAACTAATGAAAAACTGTTTTTT
NA	NA	TRBV9	TRBJ2-7	CASSVGTQGNRPFDNEQYF	TGTGCCAGCAGCGTCGGAACTCAAGGGAACCGACCCTTTGACAACGAGCAGTACTTC
TRBD2	NA	TRBV12-5	TRBJ2-3	CASGLVGASGDTDTQYF	TGTGCTAGTGGTTTGGTAGGGGCTAGCGGCGACACAGATACGCAGTATTTT